A selection of T cell receptor beta chains follows, all from one sample in a study of Graves' ophthalmopathy and Graves' hyperthyroidism. TCRdb fed the multiplex PCR reads into MiXCR, producing one record per CDR3 protein. The repertoire includes a few hundred thousand distinct CDR3 sequences, about 40% of them detected once, and 3.5% to 5% sits in the top ten. The specimen was peripheral blood or thyroid tissue (not recorded which). The receptors stem from an adult man with Graves' hyperthyroidism. The CDR3 runs from the conserved cysteine through the conserved F or W. Clone size appears in some rows only: once, few, many, or a class for an expanded clone.

v_gene | len | abundance | CDR3aa
TRBV2 | 10 | . | CATLYNEQFF
TRBV6-6 | 15 | many | CASSGGQGADYGYTF
TRBV9 | 14 | . | CVSSVAGNTGELFF
TRBV5-1 | 15 | . | CASSLEGTGGSPLHF
TRBV6-5 | 17 | . | CASSYPRQGAGVYEQYF
TRBV10-3 | 15 | . | CAISYAGTVSEKLFF
TRBV5-1 | 12 | . | CASRSSDEKLFF
TRBV12-3/TRBV12-4 | 13 | . | CASSGTRGNTIYF
TRBV19 | 15 | . | CASWTGGLSAYEQYF
TRBV2 | 13 | few | CASSSWGGNGYTF
TRBV2 | 15 | . | CASTSGRSLTYEQYF
TRBV6-6 | 15 | . | CASSSSGGLSTEAFF
TRBV20-1 | 12 | . | CSARGYRETQYF
TRBV29-1 | 13 | many | CSVDSGADYGYTF
TRBV5-1 | 15 | many | CASSLASGTGDGYTF
TRBV19 | 14 | many | CASSFMYGTYEQYF
TRBV5-1 | 15 | . | CASSLTGQRRETQHF
TRBV29-1 | 13 | . | CSVGQGGQFEQYF
TRBV29-1 | 13 | many | CSVYGSGANVLTF
TRBV5-5 | 14 | many | CASNLRQGRTEAFF
TRBV7-9 | 12 | . | CASSLGTSEAFF
TRBV25-1 | 19 | . | CASSYSSHRVKSMNTEAFF
TRBV2 | 15 | . | CASSFSGRASVEQFF
TRBV6-4 | 12 | . | CASSDMAGEQYF
TRBV2 | 14 | many | CASSVTGGHTEAFF
TRBV5-6 | 16 | . | CASSSRLAELQETQYF
TRBV5-6 | 15 | . | CASSLQGTRPYGYTF